The entry below describes one TCR beta chain. Its target is unknown. Data came from immunoSEQ multiplex PCR; TCRdb stores just in-frame clones and leaves some out. The data hold about 420,000 clones, with roughly 90% observed a single time. This record belongs to a study of Ad26.COV2.S vaccination and SARS-CoV-2 variants. Study-level information: Participants got Ad26.COV2.S intramuscularly, once or twice 56 days apart. Regarding the study as a whole: From the TCR breadth and depth analyses, total T cell responses may have been underestimated.

Germline CDR1 is MNHEY and CDR2 is SVGEGT. Trimming removed 4 bases at V and 5 bases at J, with 12 bases between. CDR3 length: 14 residues. Treatment given: some 20 received Ad26.COV2.S at low or high dose, single or two shots; roughly five received placebo; per-sample allocation not given. Day 63 after the first injection of vaccine or placebo was the sampling time. A Boston donor was an adult aged 18-55 years. The vaccine delivered Wuhan-strain SARS-CoV-2 spike through an Ad26 vector. The source material was peripheral blood, sampled in a trial of Ad26.COV2.S vaccine versus placebo. The rearrangement uses TRBV6-2 or TRBV6-3 and TRBJ2-1, with a possible D match to TRBD1 (6 bases). The origin of this receptor is a person aged 18-65 years who received the Ad26.COV2.S COVID-19 vaccine or a placebo. CDR3 loop: CASSSDRSHNEQFF. In DNA form, the CDR3 reads TGTGCCAGCAGTTCTGACAGGTCCCACAATGAGCAGTTCTTC.